The present entry profiles one T cell receptor beta chain with its context. The data are from a study of tumor-infiltrating lymphocytes in localized non-small cell lung cancer. Using immunoSEQ multiplex PCR, the repertoire was profiled, and TCRdb retains in-frame clones only, with some absent. The data hold about 15,000 clones, with 69% observed a single time. The CDR3 is made up of 12 amino acids. Per germline, CDR1 WSHSY and CDR2 SAAADI. Trimming took off 0 bases at V and 7 bases at J, with 6 bases between the two ends. The V call is TRBV10-2, the J call TRBJ1-2; D call uncertain. The clonotype was recovered from a human donor with non-small cell lung cancer. Sample: lung tumor tissue. The CDR3 sequence is CASSESSSGYTF. The DNA for the CDR3 is TGCGCCAGCAGTGAGTCGAGTTCTGGCTACACCTTC.